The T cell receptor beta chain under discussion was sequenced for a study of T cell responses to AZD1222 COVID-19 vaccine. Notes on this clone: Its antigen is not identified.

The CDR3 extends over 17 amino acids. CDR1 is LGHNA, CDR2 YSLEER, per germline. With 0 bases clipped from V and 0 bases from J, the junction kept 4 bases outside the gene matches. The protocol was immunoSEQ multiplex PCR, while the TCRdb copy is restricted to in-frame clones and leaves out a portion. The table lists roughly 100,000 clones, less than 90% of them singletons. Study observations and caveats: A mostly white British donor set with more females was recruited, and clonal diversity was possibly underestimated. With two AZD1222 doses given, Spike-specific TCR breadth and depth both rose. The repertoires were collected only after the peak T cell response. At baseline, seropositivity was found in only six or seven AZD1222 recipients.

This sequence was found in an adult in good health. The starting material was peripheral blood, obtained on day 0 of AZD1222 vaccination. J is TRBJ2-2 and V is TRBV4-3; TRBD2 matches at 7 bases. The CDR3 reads CASSQDVAGANTGELFF. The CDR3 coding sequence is TGCGCCAGCAGCCAAGATGTGGCGGGGGCGAACACCGGGGAGCTGTTTTTT.